This entry concerns a single T cell receptor beta chain. What it binds is not known. Blood replicates held 0.5 ug DNA, tumor or normal breast roughly 1.5 ug, two each. Generated by immunoSEQ multiplex PCR, the TCRdb table keeps only in-frame clones and is missing some. The sample lists about 72,000 clones; roughly three quarters were seen once. These data are taken from a study of early stage breast cancer tumors. Study outcomes and limitations: Tumor and normal breast were distinguished via blood comparison in about 90% of the 16 patients. Commonly generated sequences made up most enriched TCRB sequences shared between patients.

Per germline, CDR1 SGHKS and CDR2 YYEKEE (reference sequence). The CDR3 consists of 15 residues. Trimming stripped 2 bases from V and 6 bases from J, with 15 bases between. V and J are TRBV5-5 and TRBJ2-4; D gene uncertain. Sequencing was done on a sample of blood. The sequence came from a person in their sixties or seventies with breast cancer. The CDR3 protein is CASSFLEKLGNIQYF. For the CDR3, the DNA is TGTGCCAGCAGCTTTCTCGAGAAGCTGGGAAACATTCAGTACTTC.